This TCR beta chain came from a study of CD8 T cells in ankylosing spondylitis. The CDR3 runs 13 residues. Trimming removed 7 bases from V and 3 bases from J; junction bases left unmatched: 6. Germline assignment: CDR1 DFQATT and CDR2 SNEGSKA (reference sequence). TCRdb reprocessed the 5' RACE reads via MiXCR and lists one record per CDR3 protein. The repertoire holds some 340,000 distinct CDR3 sequences, with 14% to 15% as singletons. The chain has TRBV20-1 and TRBJ2-7, with 10 bases that match TRBD1. The sequencing input was blood, either unsorted or a sorted T cell fraction (not recorded which). The receptor was derived from a male donor with ankylosing spondylitis or in good health (not recorded which). The CDR3 DNA follows: TGCAGTGTCCCCGGGACAGGGGACTACGAGCAGTACTTC. Encoded protein: CSVPGTGDYEQYF.